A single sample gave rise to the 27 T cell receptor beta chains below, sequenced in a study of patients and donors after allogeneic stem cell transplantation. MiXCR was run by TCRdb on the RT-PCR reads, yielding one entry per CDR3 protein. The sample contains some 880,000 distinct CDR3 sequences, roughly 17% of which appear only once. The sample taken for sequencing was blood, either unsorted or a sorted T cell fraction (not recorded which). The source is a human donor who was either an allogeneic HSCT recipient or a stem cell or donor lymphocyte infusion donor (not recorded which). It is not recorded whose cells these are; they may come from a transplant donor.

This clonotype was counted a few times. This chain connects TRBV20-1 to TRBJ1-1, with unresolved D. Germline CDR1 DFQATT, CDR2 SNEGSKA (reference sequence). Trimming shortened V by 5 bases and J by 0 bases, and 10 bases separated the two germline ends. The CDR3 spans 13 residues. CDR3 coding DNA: TGCAGTGCTCTCCTCTCAGTGAACACTGAAGCTTTCTTT. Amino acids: CSALLSVNTEAFF.

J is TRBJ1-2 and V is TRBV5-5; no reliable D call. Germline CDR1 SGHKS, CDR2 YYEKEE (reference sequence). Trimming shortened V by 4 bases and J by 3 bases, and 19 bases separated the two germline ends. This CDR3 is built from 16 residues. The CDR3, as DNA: TGTGCCAGCAGCGCGGAGGGCTCGTACCGCCACTATGGCTACACCTTC. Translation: CASSAEGSYRHYGYTF. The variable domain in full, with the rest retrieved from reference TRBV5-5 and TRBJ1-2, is DAGVTQSPTHLIKTRGQQVTLRCSPISGHKSVSWYQQVLGQGPQFIFQYYEKEERGRGNFPDRFSARQFPNYSSELNVNALLLGDSALYLCASSAEGSYRHYGYTFGSGTRLTVV.

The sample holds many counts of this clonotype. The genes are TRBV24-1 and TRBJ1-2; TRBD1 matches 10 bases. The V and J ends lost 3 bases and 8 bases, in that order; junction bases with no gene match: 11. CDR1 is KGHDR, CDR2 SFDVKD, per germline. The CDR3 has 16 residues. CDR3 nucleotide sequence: TGTGCCACCAGTGATCCGAACGGGGGACAGGGGTTCGGCTACACCTTC. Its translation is CATSDPNGGQGFGYTF.

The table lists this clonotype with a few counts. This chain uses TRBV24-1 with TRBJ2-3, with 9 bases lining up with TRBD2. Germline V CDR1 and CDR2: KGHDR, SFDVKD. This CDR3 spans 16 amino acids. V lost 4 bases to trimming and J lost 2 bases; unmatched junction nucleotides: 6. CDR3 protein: CATSDPGLANTDTQYF. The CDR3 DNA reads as TGTGCCACCAGTGACCCCGGACTAGCGAACACAGATACGCAGTATTTT.

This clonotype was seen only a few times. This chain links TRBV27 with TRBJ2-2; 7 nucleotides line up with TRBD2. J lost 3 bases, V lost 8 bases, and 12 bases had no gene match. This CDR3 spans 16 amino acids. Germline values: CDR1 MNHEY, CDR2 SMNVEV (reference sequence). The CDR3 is CASRGSLAAYTGELFF. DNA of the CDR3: TGTGCCAGCCGGGGGTCGCTAGCGGCATACACCGGGGAGCTGTTTTTT.

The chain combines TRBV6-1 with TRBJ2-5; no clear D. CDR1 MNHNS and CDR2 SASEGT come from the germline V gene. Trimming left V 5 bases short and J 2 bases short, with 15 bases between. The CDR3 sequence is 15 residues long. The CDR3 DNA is TGTGCCAGCAGTAAAAAGACACTCATACAAGAGACCCAGTACTTC. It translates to CASSKKTLIQETQYF.

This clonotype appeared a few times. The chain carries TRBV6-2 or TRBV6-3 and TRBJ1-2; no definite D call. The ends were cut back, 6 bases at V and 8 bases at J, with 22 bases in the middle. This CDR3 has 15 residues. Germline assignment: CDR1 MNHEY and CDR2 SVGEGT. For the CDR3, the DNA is TGTGCCAGCAGCTCCGAGAGCCCTAGACGGCACGGCTACACCTTC. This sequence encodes CASSSESPRRHGYTF.

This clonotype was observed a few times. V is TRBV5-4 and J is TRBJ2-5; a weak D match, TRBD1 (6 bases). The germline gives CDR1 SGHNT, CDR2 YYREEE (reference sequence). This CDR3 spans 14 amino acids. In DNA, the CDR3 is TGTGCAACCCGGCGGGCAGGGGTGAAGGAGACCCAGTACTTC. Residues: CATRRAGVKETQYF.

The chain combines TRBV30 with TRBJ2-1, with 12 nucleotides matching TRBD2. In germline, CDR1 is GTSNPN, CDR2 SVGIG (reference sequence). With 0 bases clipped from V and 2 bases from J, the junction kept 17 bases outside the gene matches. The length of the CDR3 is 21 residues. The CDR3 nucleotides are TGTGCCTGGAGTGTACGGTCTAGCGGGGGGGCCCCCTGGCTCCCCTACAATGAGCAGTTCTTC. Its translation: CAWSVRSSGGAPWLPYNEQFF. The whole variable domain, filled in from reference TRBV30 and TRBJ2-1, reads SQTIHQWPATLVQPVGSPLSLECTVEGTSNPNLYWYRQAAGRGLQLLFYSVGIGQISSEVPQNLSASRPQDRQFILSSKKLLLSDSGFYLCAWSVRSSGGAPWLPYNEQFFGPGTRLTVL.

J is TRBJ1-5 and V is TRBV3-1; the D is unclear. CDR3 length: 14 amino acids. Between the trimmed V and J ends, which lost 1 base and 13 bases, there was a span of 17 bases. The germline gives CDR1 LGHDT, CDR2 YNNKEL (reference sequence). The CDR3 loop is CASSQGPGPQAQHF. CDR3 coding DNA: TGTGCCAGCAGCCAAGGACCAGGTCCCCAGGCTCAGCATTTT. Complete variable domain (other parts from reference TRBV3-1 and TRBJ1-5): DTAVSQTPKYLVTQMGNDKSIKCEQNLGHDTMYWYKQDSKKFLKIMFSYNNKELIINETVPNRFSPKSPDKAHLNLHINSLELGDSAVYFCASSQGPGPQAQHFGDGTRLSIL.

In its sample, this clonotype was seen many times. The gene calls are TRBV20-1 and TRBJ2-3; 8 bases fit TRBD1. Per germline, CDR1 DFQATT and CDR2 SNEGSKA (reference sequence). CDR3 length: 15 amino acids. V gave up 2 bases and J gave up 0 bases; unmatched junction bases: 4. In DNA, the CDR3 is TGCAGTGCTAGATCGGGACAGGAGAGCACAGATACGCAGTATTTT. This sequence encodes CSARSGQESTDTQYF.

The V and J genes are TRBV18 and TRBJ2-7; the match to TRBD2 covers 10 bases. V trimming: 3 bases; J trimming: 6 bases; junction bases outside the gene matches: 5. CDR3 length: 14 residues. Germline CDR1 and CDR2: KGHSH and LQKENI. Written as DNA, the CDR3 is TGTGCCAGCTCACCTCCTAGCGGGAGAAGCGAGCAGTACTTC. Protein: CASSPPSGRSEQYF.

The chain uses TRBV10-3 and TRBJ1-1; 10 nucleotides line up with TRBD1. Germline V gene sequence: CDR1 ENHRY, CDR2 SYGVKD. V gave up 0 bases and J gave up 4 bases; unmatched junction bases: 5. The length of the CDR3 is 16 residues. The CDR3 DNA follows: TGTGCCATCAGTGAGTCCAAGGGACAGGGGACCACTGAAGCTTTCTTT. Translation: CAISESKGQGTTEAFF.

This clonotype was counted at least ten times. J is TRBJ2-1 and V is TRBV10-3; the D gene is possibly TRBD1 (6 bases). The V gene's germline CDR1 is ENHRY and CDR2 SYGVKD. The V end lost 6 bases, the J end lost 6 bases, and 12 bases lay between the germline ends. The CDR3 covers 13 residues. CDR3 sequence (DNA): TGTGCCATCAGGACCACAGGGTCCAATGAGCAGTTCTTC. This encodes CAIRTTGSNEQFF.

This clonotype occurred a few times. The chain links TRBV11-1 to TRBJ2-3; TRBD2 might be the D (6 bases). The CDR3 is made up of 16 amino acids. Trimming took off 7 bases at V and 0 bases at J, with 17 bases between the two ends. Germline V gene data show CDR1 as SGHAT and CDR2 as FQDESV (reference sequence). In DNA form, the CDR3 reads TGTGCCAGCAAGAGTAGCGGAACTTATAGCACAGATACGCAGTATTTT. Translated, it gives CASKSSGTYSTDTQYF.

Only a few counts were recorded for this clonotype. In DNA, the CDR3 is TGTGCCAGCCGACAGGGTGGGATCACTGAAGCTTTCTTT. Its translation is CASRQGGITEAFF. The rearrangement uses TRBV6-1 and TRBJ1-1, with TRBD1 identical over 7 bases. Per the germline V gene, CDR1 is MNHNS and CDR2 is SASEGT. This CDR3 contains 13 residues. With V trimmed by 8 bases and J by 4 bases, 7 bases remained unmatched.

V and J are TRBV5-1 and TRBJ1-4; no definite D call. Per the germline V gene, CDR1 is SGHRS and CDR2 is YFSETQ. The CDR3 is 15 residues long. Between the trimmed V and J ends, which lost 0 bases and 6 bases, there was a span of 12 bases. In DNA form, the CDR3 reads TGCGCCAGCAGCTTGGAAACGGCGGAGGATGAAAAACTGTTTTTT. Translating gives CASSLETAEDEKLFF.

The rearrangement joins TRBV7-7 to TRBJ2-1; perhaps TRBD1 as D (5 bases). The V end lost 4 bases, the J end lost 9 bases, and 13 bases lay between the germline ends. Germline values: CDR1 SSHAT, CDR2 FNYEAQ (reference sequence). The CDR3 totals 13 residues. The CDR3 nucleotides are TGTGCCAGCAGCTCCTCGCAGGGTGGTGAGCAGTTCTTC. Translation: CASSSSQGGEQFF.

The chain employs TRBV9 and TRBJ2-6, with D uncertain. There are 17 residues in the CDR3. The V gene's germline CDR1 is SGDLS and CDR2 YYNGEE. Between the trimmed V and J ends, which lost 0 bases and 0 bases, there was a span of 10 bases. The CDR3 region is CASSVDSARSGANVLTF. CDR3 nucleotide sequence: TGTGCCAGCAGCGTAGACAGTGCACGCTCTGGGGCCAACGTCCTGACTTTC.

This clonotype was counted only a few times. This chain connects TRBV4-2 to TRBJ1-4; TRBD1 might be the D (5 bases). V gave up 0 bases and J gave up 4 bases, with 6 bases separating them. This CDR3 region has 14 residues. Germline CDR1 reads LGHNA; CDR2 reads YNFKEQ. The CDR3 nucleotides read TGTGCCAGCAGCCAAGACAGGGATAATGAAAAACTGTTTTTT. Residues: CASSQDRDNEKLFF.

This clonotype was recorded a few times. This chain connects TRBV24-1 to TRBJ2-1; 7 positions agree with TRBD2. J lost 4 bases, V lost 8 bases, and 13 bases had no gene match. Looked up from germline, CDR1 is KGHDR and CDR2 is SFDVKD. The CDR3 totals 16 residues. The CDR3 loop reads CATTGGQRGTYNEQFF. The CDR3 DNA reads TGTGCCACCACAGGCGGCCAGCGGGGAACTTACAATGAGCAGTTCTTC.

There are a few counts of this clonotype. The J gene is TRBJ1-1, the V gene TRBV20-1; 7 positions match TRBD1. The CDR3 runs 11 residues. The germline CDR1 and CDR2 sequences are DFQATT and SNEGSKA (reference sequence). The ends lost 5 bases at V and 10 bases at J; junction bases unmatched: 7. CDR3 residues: CSARQDRRAFF. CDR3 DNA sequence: TGCAGTGCTCGACAGGACAGGAGAGCTTTCTTT.

The CDR3 region has the DNA TGTGCCAGCAGCGAGGGACTAGTGGGCAATGAGCAGTTCTTC. This encodes CASSEGLVGNEQFF. The chain recombines TRBV2 with TRBJ2-1, with 8 bases lining up with TRBD2. The germline V gene has CDR1 SNHLY and CDR2 FYNNEI. The V gene end was trimmed by 6 bases and the J gene end by 6 bases; junction bases not matched to a gene: 7. There are 14 residues in the CDR3.

The CDR3 here is CASSKLRGASYEQYF. The CDR3 DNA sequence: TGTGCCAGCAGTAAGCTCCGGGGCGCGTCCTACGAGCAGTACTTC. The chain is built from TRBV27 and TRBJ2-7; tentatively, D is TRBD1 or TRBD2 (5 bases each). Trimming shortened V by 5 bases and J by 1 base, and 15 bases separated the two germline ends. The CDR3 sequence is 15 residues long. Germline assignment: CDR1 MNHEY and CDR2 SMNVEV (reference sequence).

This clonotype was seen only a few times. In DNA, the CDR3 is TGTGCCAGCAGCAAAGAGGGGTCCCCCGTGGGCTACACCTTC. Protein product: CASSKEGSPVGYTF. This chain uses TRBV21-1 with TRBJ1-2; whether TRBD1, the table's D call, matches the DNA was not checked. TRBV21-1 is listed as a pseudogene. This CDR3 is 14 amino acids long.

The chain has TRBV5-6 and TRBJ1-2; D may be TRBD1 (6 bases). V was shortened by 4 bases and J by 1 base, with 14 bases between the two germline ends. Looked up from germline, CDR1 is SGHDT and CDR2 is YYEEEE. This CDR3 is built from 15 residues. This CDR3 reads CASSLGQKINYGYTF. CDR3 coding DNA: TGTGCCAGCAGCCTAGGACAGAAGATTAACTATGGCTACACCTTC.

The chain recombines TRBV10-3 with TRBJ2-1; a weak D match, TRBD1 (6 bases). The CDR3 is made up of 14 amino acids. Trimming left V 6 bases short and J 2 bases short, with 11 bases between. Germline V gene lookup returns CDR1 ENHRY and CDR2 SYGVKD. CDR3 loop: CAISGQTPYNEQFF. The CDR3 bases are TGTGCCATCAGCGGACAGACACCCTACAATGAGCAGTTCTTC.